This TCR beta chain was sequenced in a study of T cell responses to AZD1222 COVID-19 vaccine. Study-level results: Targeting of unmutated variant regions was reportedly seen in nearly half of spike-specific TCRs. CD4 TCRs covered the whole spike, strongest at regions 160-218 and 743-854.

In regard to this clone: What it binds is unknown.

The repertoire was sequenced with immunoSEQ multiplex PCR; TCRdb's copy has only in-frame clones and lacks some. The table lists roughly 55,000 clones, 70% to 90% of them singletons. V was trimmed by 4 bases and J by 0 bases, leaving 12 bases between them. The CDR3 consists of 16 residues. The V gene's germline CDR1 is MDHEN and CDR2 SYDVKM. The chain employs TRBV28 and TRBJ2-2; D gene unclear. The receptor was derived from an adult in good health. The specimen comprised peripheral blood, sampled on day 0 of AZD1222 vaccination. CDR3 sequence (DNA): TGTGCCAGCAGTTACCCACCAGGACCGAACACCGGGGAGCTGTTTTTT. Translation: CASSYPPGPNTGELFF. The whole variable domain, filled in from reference TRBV28 and TRBJ2-2, reads DVKVTQSSRYLVKRTGEKVFLECVQDMDHENMFWYRQDPGLGLRLIYFSYDVKMKEKGDIPEGYSVSREKKERFSLILESASTNQTSMYLCASSYPPGPNTGELFFGEGSRLTVL.